Shown below are 18 T cell receptor beta chains from a single sample sequenced in a study of T-cell memory formation after mild COVID-19. TCRdb re-derived calls from the 5' RACE reads in MiXCR, one entry per CDR3 protein. The table shows 15,000 to 20,000 distinct CDR3 sequences, with 23% occurring only once. Sequencing used PBMCs or a T cell subset sorted from them (not recorded which). All receptors come from a man younger than 30 who had mild COVID-19 (a few samples of this study predate the infection). Cell type and time point are not known.

The chain employs TRBV19 and TRBJ1-1; TRBD1 might be the D (5 bases). Trimming removed 3 bases at V and 5 bases at J, with 13 bases between. CDR3 size: 14 residues. Per germline, CDR1 LNHDA and CDR2 SQIVND (reference sequence). The CDR3 loop is CASSIGGRETEAFF. CDR3 sequence (DNA): TGTGCCAGTAGTATCGGGGGAAGGGAAACTGAAGCTTTCTTT. The whole variable domain, remainder taken from reference TRBV19 and TRBJ1-1, is DGGITQSPKYLFRKEGQNVTLSCEQNLNHDAMYWYRQDPGQGLRLIYYSQIVNDFQKGDIAEGYSVSREKKESFPLTVTSAQKNPTAFYLCASSIGGRETEAFFGQGTRLTVV.

This clonotype was picked up a small number of times. The V and J genes are TRBV4-1 and TRBJ1-2; D ambiguous. Looked up from germline, CDR1 is MGHRA and CDR2 is YSYEKL. This CDR3 comprises 12 residues. V was clipped by 2 bases and J by 5 bases, with 6 bases between them. This chain's CDR3 is CASSQRDYGYTF. Here the CDR3 DNA reads TGCGCCAGCAGCCAAAGGGATTATGGCTACACCTTC.

On this clonotype: A read error may be the cause here, since a much bigger clone is one base away. The chain carries TRBV7-9 and TRBJ1-4; the D gene is possibly TRBD1 (6 bases). The CDR3 consists of 14 residues. Germline V gene lookup returns CDR1 SEHNR and CDR2 FQNEAQ (reference sequence). This CDR3 reads CASSFDRSNEELFF. Here the CDR3 DNA reads TGTGCCAGCAGCTTCGACAGGAGTAATGAAGAACTGTTTTTT.

This chain joins TRBV12-3 or TRBV12-4 and TRBJ2-7; D is unclear. The DNA end is more similar to TRBJ2-5, so the J call may be wrong. The CDR3 extends over 13 amino acids. Here the CDR3 reads CASSFGLKETQYF. In DNA, the CDR3 is TGTGCCAGCAGTTTTGGGTTGAAGGAGACCCAGTACTTC.

The sample holds many counts of this clonotype. The V call is TRBV6-2 or TRBV6-3, the J call TRBJ1-1; 12 bases match TRBD1. The CDR3 extends over 16 amino acids. Germline CDR1 reads MNHEY; CDR2 reads SVGEGT. V shed 4 bases and J 6 bases; nucleotides not matched to a gene: 9. Here the CDR3 reads CASSSTGTGGPAEAFF. The CDR3 coding sequence is TGTGCCAGCAGTTCGACCGGGACAGGGGGCCCCGCTGAAGCTTTCTTT.

This clonotype was recorded a few times. J is TRBJ1-3 and V is TRBV9; perhaps TRBD1 as D (5 bases). The V gene's germline CDR1 is SGDLS and CDR2 YYNGEE. This CDR3 spans 16 amino acids. Trimming pared 3 bases from V and 4 bases from J, leaving 17 bases between. The CDR3 loop reads CASSAGGGIFGNTIYF. The CDR3 DNA follows: TGTGCCAGCAGCGCCGGGGGAGGTATTTTCGGAAACACCATATATTTT. The whole variable domain, remainder taken from reference TRBV9 and TRBJ1-3, is DSGVTQTPKHLITATGQRVTLRCSPRSGDLSVYWYQQSLDQGLQFLIQYYNGEERAKGNILERFSAQQFPDLHSELNLSSLELGDSALYFCASSAGGGIFGNTIYFGEGSWLTVV.

Ten or more counts support this clonotype. The gene calls are TRBV4-1 and TRBJ1-5; 7 bases line up with TRBD1. CDR3 length equals 15 residues. CDR1 is MGHRA, CDR2 YSYEKL, per germline. The J segment lost 4 bases and the V segment lost 8 bases, leaving 11 bases of the junction unmatched. The CDR3 nucleotides are TGCGCCAGCTCCACAATTTCGGGACAGAATCAGCCCCAGCATTTT. Translating gives CASSTISGQNQPQHF.

This clonotype was seen at least ten times. This chain uses TRBV4-2 with TRBJ2-2, with 13 bases fitting TRBD2. This CDR3 has 18 amino acids. J was trimmed by 5 bases and V by 1 base; bases with no gene match: 7. Germline CDR1 reads LGHNA; CDR2 reads YNFKEQ. The CDR3, as DNA: TGTGCCAGCAGCCAAGTACTAGCGGGGGGGCCGTCGACCGGGGAGCTGTTTTTT. It specifies CASSQVLAGGPSTGELFF.

In its sample, this clonotype was seen many times. The rearrangement joins TRBV20-1 to TRBJ1-2; 10 bases line up with TRBD1. Germline CDR1 reads DFQATT; CDR2 reads SNEGSKA (reference sequence). This CDR3 has 14 residues. The ends lost 3 bases at V and 8 bases at J; junction bases unmatched: 9. CDR3 sequence reads: CSASGTGDVRGYTF. The CDR3 DNA sequence: TGCAGTGCTAGCGGGACAGGGGACGTGCGCGGCTACACCTTC.

V usage is TRBV28 and J usage is TRBJ2-2; D unresolved. This CDR3 has 14 amino acids. Trimming removed 5 bases from V and 5 bases from J, with 12 bases in between. Per germline, CDR1 MDHEN and CDR2 SYDVKM. The DNA of the CDR3 is TGTGCCAGCAGTCTCCCCCCGGGTACCGGGGAGCTGTTTTTT. Its protein product is CASSLPPGTGELFF.

This clonotype was picked up many times. V is TRBV7-3 and J is TRBJ2-7, with a weak D call TRBD2 (5 bases). The CDR3 contains 13 residues. Germline V gene sequence: CDR1 SGHTA, CDR2 FQGTGA. V was pared by 0 bases and J by 6 bases, with 9 bases between. The CDR3 DNA reads TGTGCCAGCAGCTTAACCCCCGGGGTCGAGCAGTACGTC. This encodes CASSLTPGVEQYV.

Only a few counts were recorded for this clonotype. The V and J genes are TRBV20-1 and TRBJ1-2; D perhaps matches TRBD1 (6 bases). Germline V CDR1 and CDR2: DFQATT, SNEGSKA (reference sequence). This CDR3 region has 13 residues. Trimming removed 6 bases at V and 0 bases at J, with 11 bases between. For the CDR3, the DNA is TGCAGTGCCAGACAGGAAACTAACTATGGCTACACCTTC. Amino acid sequence: CSARQETNYGYTF.

V usage is TRBV14 and J usage is TRBJ1-1, with TRBD1 identical over 8 bases. This CDR3 is 12 amino acids long. The germline gives CDR1 SGHDN, CDR2 FVKESK. The CDR3 bases are TGTGCGACAGGGGTGAGTTTCACTGAAGCTTTCTTT. Translating gives CATGVSFTEAFF.

The gene calls are TRBV19 and TRBJ2-3; D is ambiguous. The germline V gene has CDR1 LNHDA and CDR2 SQIVND (reference sequence). Trimming removed 5 bases at V and 3 bases at J, with 12 bases between. The CDR3 loop spans 14 amino acids. In DNA, the CDR3 is TGTGCCAGTAGTTGGGCAGGTGGGACAGATACGCAGTATTTT. Translated: CASSWAGGTDTQYF.

This clonotype was counted ten times or more. The chain carries TRBV7-2 and TRBJ2-1; possible D gene TRBD2, 7 bases. Germline lookup yields CDR1 SGHTA and CDR2 FQGNSA. The V end was cut by 2 bases, the J end by 8 bases, with 16 bases between. This CDR3 is built from 15 residues. In DNA form, the CDR3 reads TGTGCCAGCAGCTTATGGTATCGGGGGGCCTATGAGCAGTTCTTC. Protein: CASSLWYRGAYEQFF. The entire variable domain, with the rest obtained from reference TRBV7-2 and TRBJ2-1, is as follows: GAGVSQSPSNKVTEKGKDVELRCDPISGHTALYWYRQSLGQGLEFLIYFQGNSAPDKSGLPSDRFSAERTGGSVSTLTIQRTQQEDSAVYLCASSLWYRGAYEQFFGPGTRLTVL.

The sample holds many counts of this clonotype. V is TRBV6-5 and J is TRBJ1-6; no firm D call. Germline V gene data show CDR1 as MNHEY and CDR2 as SVGAGI. The CDR3 spans 14 residues. The V gene lost 5 bases and the J gene lost 6 bases, with 11 bases spanning the gap. Here the CDR3 DNA reads TGTGCCAGCAGTCCAAGGGCTCTTAATTCACCCCTCCACTTT. It translates to CASSPRALNSPLHF.

A few counts support this clonotype. This rearrangement joins TRBV4-1 to TRBJ1-5, with D unresolved. The CDR3 runs to 16 residues. Trimming cost V 5 bases and J 2 bases, with 16 bases left between them. Per germline, CDR1 MGHRA and CDR2 YSYEKL. CDR3 bases: TGCGCCAGCAGCTCCCTGGCGTCGCAGGGCAATCAGCCCCAGCATTTT. Its translation is CASSSLASQGNQPQHF.

The J gene is TRBJ2-3, the V gene TRBV4-3, with no clear D. The germline gives CDR1 LGHNA, CDR2 YSLEER. V gave up 0 bases and J gave up 2 bases, with 6 bases separating them. This CDR3 is built from 14 residues. The CDR3 region has the DNA TGCGCCAGCAGCCAAGATCGTAACACAGATACGCAGTATTTT. The encoded protein is CASSQDRNTDTQYF.